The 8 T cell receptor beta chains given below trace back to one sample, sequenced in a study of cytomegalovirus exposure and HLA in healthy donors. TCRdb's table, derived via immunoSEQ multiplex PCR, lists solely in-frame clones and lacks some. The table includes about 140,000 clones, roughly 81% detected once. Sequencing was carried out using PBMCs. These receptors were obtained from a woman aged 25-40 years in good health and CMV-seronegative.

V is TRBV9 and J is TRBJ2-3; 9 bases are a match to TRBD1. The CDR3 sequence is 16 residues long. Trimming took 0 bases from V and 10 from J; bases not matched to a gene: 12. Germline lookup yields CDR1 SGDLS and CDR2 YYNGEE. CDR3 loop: CASSVGGPGQGGAQYF. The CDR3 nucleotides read TGTGCCAGCAGCGTAGGAGGGCCGGGACAGGGAGGTGCGCAGTATTTT.

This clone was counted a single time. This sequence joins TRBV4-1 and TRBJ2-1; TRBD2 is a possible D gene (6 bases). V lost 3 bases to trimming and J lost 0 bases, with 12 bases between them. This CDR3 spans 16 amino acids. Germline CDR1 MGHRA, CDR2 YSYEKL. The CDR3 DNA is TGCGCCAGCAGCCAGTCGGAGGGGAGCTCCTACAATGAGCAGTTCTTC. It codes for CASSQSEGSSYNEQFF.

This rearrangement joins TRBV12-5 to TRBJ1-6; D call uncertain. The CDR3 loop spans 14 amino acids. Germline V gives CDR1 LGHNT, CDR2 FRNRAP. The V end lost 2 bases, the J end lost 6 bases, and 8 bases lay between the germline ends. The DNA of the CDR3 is TGTGCTAGTGGTTTGACAGCCCGTAATTCACCCCTCCACTTT. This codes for CASGLTARNSPLHF.

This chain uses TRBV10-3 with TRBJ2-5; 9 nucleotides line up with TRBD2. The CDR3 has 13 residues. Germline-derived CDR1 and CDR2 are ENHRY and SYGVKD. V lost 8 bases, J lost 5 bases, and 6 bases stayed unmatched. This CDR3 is CAIGSGGGETQYF. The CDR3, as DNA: TGTGCCATCGGTAGCGGGGGAGGGGAGACCCAGTACTTC.

The DNA of the CDR3 is TGTGCCAGCAGTGAAGTGGCCCTTGTAGCTTTCTTT. It codes for CASSEVALVAFF. The chain joins TRBV6-1 to TRBJ1-1; D gene uncertain. Looked up from germline, CDR1 is MNHNS and CDR2 is SASEGT. V shed 1 base and J shed 10 bases, with 10 bases lying between them. This CDR3 is 12 amino acids long.

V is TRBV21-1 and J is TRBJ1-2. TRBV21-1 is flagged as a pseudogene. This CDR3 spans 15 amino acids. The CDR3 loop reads CASSPTNRVSRLYTF. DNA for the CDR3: TGTGCCAGCAGCCCTACGAACCGGGTCTCCCGTCTCTACACCTTC.

CDR3 amino acids: CASSLTFEVIEQYF. In DNA, the CDR3 is TGTGCCAGCAGTTTAACCTTCGAGGTCATCGAGCAGTACTTC. This sequence joins TRBV27 and TRBJ2-7; D is uncertain. Trimming took 2 bases from V and 6 from J, leaving 14 bases between them. Germline V gene lookup returns CDR1 MNHEY and CDR2 SMNVEV (reference sequence). This CDR3 is built from 14 residues.

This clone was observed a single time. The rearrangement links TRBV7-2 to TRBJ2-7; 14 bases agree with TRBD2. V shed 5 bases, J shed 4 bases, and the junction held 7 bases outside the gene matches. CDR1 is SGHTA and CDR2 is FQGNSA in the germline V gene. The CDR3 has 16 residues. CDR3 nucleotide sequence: TGTGCCAGCAGCACATCGACTAGCGGGGGGGCGTACGAGCAGTACTTC. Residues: CASSTSTSGGAYEQYF.